The 16 T cell receptor beta chains given below trace back to one sample, sequenced in a study of blood T cell repertoires in COVID-19. Produced via immunoSEQ multiplex PCR; TCRdb's table is partial and in-frame only. The top ten hold over 10% of the sample, which has roughly 180,000 clones, roughly 88% seen once. The sample comprised PBMCs or T cells enriched from blood (not recorded which). The origin of the receptors is a woman aged 60-75 years who had recovered from COVID-19.

The chain carries TRBV18 and TRBJ1-4; 8 bases fit TRBD1. CDR1 and CDR2 (germline): KGHSH, LQKENI. The CDR3 spans 14 residues. V dropped 3 bases and J dropped 3; count of bases not matched to a gene: 0. CDR3 in amino acids: CASSPTGANEKLFF. The CDR3 DNA reads as TGTGCCAGCTCACCGACAGGGGCTAATGAAAAACTGTTTTTT.

The chain employs TRBV30 and TRBJ1-5; D call uncertain. Germline CDR1 and CDR2: GTSNPN and SVGIG (reference sequence). The CDR3 runs to 13 residues. Trimming removed 0 bases at V and 6 bases at J, with 9 bases between. The CDR3 protein is CAWSVLFGQPQHF. In DNA, the CDR3 is TGTGCCTGGAGTGTACTATTCGGTCAGCCCCAGCATTTT.

The gene calls are TRBV5-5 and TRBJ2-5; possible D gene TRBD1, 5 bases. Trimming took 1 base from V and 5 from J, leaving 12 bases between them. The CDR3 has 14 amino acids. Germline V gives CDR1 SGHKS, CDR2 YYEKEE (reference sequence). The CDR3 coding sequence is TGTGCCAGCAGCTTGAGGTGGGGCGCGGAGACCCAGTACTTC. It codes for CASSLRWGAETQYF.

The V and J genes are TRBV18 and TRBJ1-5; D is ambiguous. V lost 2 bases, J lost 4 bases, and 6 bases lay in between. This CDR3 spans 13 amino acids. Germline V lookup: CDR1 KGHSH, CDR2 LQKENI. The CDR3 here is CASSPDQNQPQHF. The CDR3 DNA follows: TGTGCCAGCTCACCAGATCAGAATCAGCCCCAGCATTTT.

The chain employs TRBV5-1 and TRBJ2-7; D unclear. The CDR3 is made up of 14 amino acids. Germline V gene sequence: CDR1 SGHRS, CDR2 YFSETQ. V gave up 1 base and J gave up 0 bases, with 8 bases separating them. The CDR3 sequence: CASSLSSFSYEQYF. For the CDR3, the DNA is TGCGCCAGCAGCTTGTCGTCCTTCTCCTACGAGCAGTACTTC.

The DNA for the CDR3 is TGTGCCAGTAGTATCGGTCTCACCTCCTACGAGCAGTACTTC. The encoded protein is CASSIGLTSYEQYF. The chain uses TRBV19 and TRBJ2-7; D gene unclear. V lost 3 bases to trimming and J lost 0 bases, with 9 bases between them. CDR1 and CDR2 (germline): LNHDA, SQIVND (reference sequence). The CDR3 runs to 14 residues.

This clone was observed a handful of times. V usage is TRBV5-1 and J usage is TRBJ1-2; D remains ambiguous. With 4 bases removed from V and 6 bases from J, the gap between germline ends came to 22 bases. This CDR3 contains 16 residues. Per the germline V gene, CDR1 is SGHRS and CDR2 is YFSETQ. CDR3 protein: CASSLTVGGGSNGYTF. The DNA of the CDR3 is TGCGCCAGCAGCCTCACTGTGGGCGGAGGATCAAATGGCTACACCTTC.

The V call is TRBV20-1, the J call TRBJ1-4, with TRBD1 matching 7 bases. CDR3 size: 13 residues. J was trimmed by 8 bases and V by 3 bases; bases with no gene match: 6. CDR1 and CDR2 (germline): DFQATT, SNEGSKA (reference sequence). The CDR3 is CSASRTGDEKLFF. The DNA for the CDR3 is TGCAGTGCTAGTAGAACAGGGGACGAAAAACTGTTTTTT.

This clone came up once. V is TRBV28 and J is TRBJ1-5, with 9 bases lining up with TRBD1. Germline assignment: CDR1 MDHEN and CDR2 SYDVKM. Trimming took 7 bases from V and 4 from J; bases not matched to a gene: 5. The CDR3 is 14 amino acids. CDR3 amino acids: CASTRTGDNQPQHF. CDR3 sequence (DNA): TGTGCCAGCACCCGGACAGGGGATAATCAGCCCCAGCATTTT.

The chain couples TRBV5-1 to TRBJ1-6, with no clear D. The CDR3 runs to 14 residues. The V end was cut by 0 bases, the J end by 7 bases, with 8 bases between. The germline V gene encodes CDR1 SGHRS and CDR2 YFSETQ. CDR3: CASSLGQANSPLHF. The CDR3 region has the DNA TGCGCCAGCAGCTTGGGGCAGGCCAATTCACCCCTCCACTTT.

This rearrangement joins TRBV3-1 (or the pseudogene TRBV3-2) to TRBJ1-2; a possible D gene is TRBD1 (6 bases). V was cut by 6 bases and J by 4 bases, with 9 bases left in between. This CDR3 contains 12 residues. In germline, CDR1 is LGHDT, CDR2 YNNKEL (reference sequence). DNA of the CDR3: TGTGCCAGCAGTGGACAGATCTATGGCTACACCTTC. Translated: CASSGQIYGYTF.

V gene TRBV7-3 combines with J gene TRBJ1-1; TRBD1 is a possible D gene (6 bases). Trimming pared 4 bases from V and 1 base from J, leaving 13 bases between. CDR1 is SGHTA, CDR2 FQGTGA, per germline. The length of the CDR3 is 15 residues. The CDR3 loop reads CASSWKTGRNTEAFF. The CDR3 DNA sequence: TGTGCCAGCAGCTGGAAGACAGGAAGGAACACTGAAGCTTTCTTT.

V gene TRBV27 combines with J gene TRBJ1-2; 7 nucleotides agree with TRBD1. V shed 3 bases, J shed 8 bases, and the junction held 6 bases outside the gene matches. The CDR3 covers 13 residues. Germline loops: CDR1 MNHEY, CDR2 SMNVEV (reference sequence). The CDR3 region is CASSFYRGIGYTF. The CDR3 DNA sequence: TGTGCCAGCAGTTTCTACAGGGGAATCGGCTACACCTTC.

This chain joins TRBV11-1 and TRBJ2-7; 11 bases are shared with TRBD2. From germline, CDR1 is SGHAT and CDR2 FQDESV (reference sequence). The CDR3 runs 13 residues. With 8 bases clipped from V and 7 bases from J, the junction kept 7 bases outside the gene matches. CDR3 loop: CASGLAGGWEQYF. The CDR3 DNA reads TGTGCCAGCGGCCTAGCGGGGGGTTGGGAGCAGTACTTC.

The chain recombines TRBV9 with TRBJ2-1; a possible D gene is TRBD2 (5 bases). Looked up from germline, CDR1 is SGDLS and CDR2 is YYNGEE. CDR3 length equals 17 residues. Between the trimmed V and J ends, which lost 1 base and 0 bases, there was a span of 14 bases. The CDR3 loop is CASSVTASLSSYNEQFF. CDR3 in DNA: TGTGCCAGCAGCGTAACGGCTAGCCTGAGCTCCTACAATGAGCAGTTCTTC.

Only one count was recorded for this clone. The CDR3 region has the DNA TGTGCCAGCAGCCAACGGGTGGGTATGAACACTGAAGCTTTCTTT. Translating gives CASSQRVGMNTEAFF. This chain links TRBV5-5 with TRBJ1-1; D gene uncertain. Germline values: CDR1 SGHKS, CDR2 YYEKEE (reference sequence). CDR3 length equals 15 residues. Trimming pared 4 bases from V and 0 bases from J, leaving 13 bases between.